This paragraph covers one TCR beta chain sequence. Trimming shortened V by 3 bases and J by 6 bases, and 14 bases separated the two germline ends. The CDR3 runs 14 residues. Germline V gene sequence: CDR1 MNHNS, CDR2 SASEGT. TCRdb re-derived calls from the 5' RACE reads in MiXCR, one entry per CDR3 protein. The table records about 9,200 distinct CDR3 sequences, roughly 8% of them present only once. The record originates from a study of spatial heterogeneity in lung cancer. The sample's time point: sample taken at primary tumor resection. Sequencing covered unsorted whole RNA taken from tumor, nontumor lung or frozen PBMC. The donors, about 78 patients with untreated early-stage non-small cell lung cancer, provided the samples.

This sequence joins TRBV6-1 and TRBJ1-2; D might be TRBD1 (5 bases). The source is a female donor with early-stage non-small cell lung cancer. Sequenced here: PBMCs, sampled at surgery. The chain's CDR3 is CASSERRDQNGYTF. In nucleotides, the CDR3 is TGTGCCAGCAGTGAGCGCAGGGACCAAAATGGCTACACCTTC.